The 29 T cell receptor beta chains in this list originate from one sample, sequenced in a study of molecular identifiers for immune sequencing clone quantification. TCRdb analysed the PCR reads with MiXCR anew, one entry per CDR3 protein. The sample lists about 100,000 distinct CDR3 sequences, 35% to 40% occurring once. The sequencing sample was made of naive CD8+ T cells from blood, with Jurkat cell RNA spiked in. Specified subset: FACS-sorted CD8+CD4-CCR7+CD45RA+ naive T cells. These receptors came from a human donor in good health. Some libraries in this study had Jurkat cell RNA spiked in.

Of note for this clonotype: The junction departs from germline at one end; a sequencing error may be responsible. This chain uses TRBV3-1 with TRBJ2-3; D remains ambiguous. The CDR3 is made up of 16 amino acids. Germline CDR1 LGHDT, CDR2 YNNKEL (reference sequence). The CDR3 sequence: CASSQDPRQFTDTKYF. The CDR3 region has the DNA TGTGCCAGCAGCCAAGATCCCCGGCAGTTCACAGATACGAAGTATTTT.

In the case of this clonotype: The junction departs from the called germline gene at one end, perhaps through a read error. The V and J genes are TRBV27 and TRBJ2-3, with TRBD2 identical over 7 bases. Germline V gene data show CDR1 as MNHEY and CDR2 as SMNVEV (reference sequence). The CDR3 runs to 14 residues. The CDR3 loop reads CASAGGLFTDTQNF. CDR3 sequence (DNA): TGTGCCAGCGCTGGGGGACTATTCACAGATACGCAGAATTTT.

This clonotype has a count of ten or more. The chain employs TRBV4-2 and TRBJ2-7; perhaps TRBD2 as D (6 bases). The CDR3 has 15 residues. Trimming removed 1 base from V and 2 bases from J, with 12 bases in between. Germline V gene lookup returns CDR1 LGHNA and CDR2 YNFKEQ. The CDR3 reads CASSQAVGGAYEQYF. The CDR3 nucleotides are TGTGCCAGCAGCCAAGCGGTCGGAGGGGCCTACGAGCAGTACTTC.

In this sample, this clonotype turned up many times. This sequence joins TRBV27 and TRBJ2-3; TRBD2 aligns across 13 bases. V shed 6 bases, J shed 4 bases, and the junction held 7 bases outside the gene matches. The germline V gene has CDR1 MNHEY and CDR2 SMNVEV (reference sequence). The CDR3 consists of 16 residues. This CDR3 reads CASSSRTSGSSDTQYF. The CDR3 nucleotides are TGTGCCAGCAGCTCCAGGACTAGCGGGAGCTCAGATACGCAGTATTTT.

The V gene is TRBV5-6, the J gene TRBJ2-7; no firm D call. Between the trimmed V and J ends, which lost 2 bases and 5 bases, there was a span of 14 bases. This CDR3 has 14 residues. The germline V gene encodes CDR1 SGHDT and CDR2 YYEEEE. The CDR3 bases are TGTGCCAGCAGCTTTGGGGTCGCCCTCAACGAGCAGTACTTC. This sequence encodes CASSFGVALNEQYF.

Many counts were recorded for this clonotype. The gene calls are TRBV2 and TRBJ2-5; 8 bases are a match to TRBD2. CDR3 length equals 15 residues. Trimming took 1 base from V and 2 from J; bases not matched to a gene: 3. In germline, CDR1 is SNHLY, CDR2 FYNNEI. DNA for the CDR3: TGTGCCAGCAGTGAAGTAGGACTAGCACAAGAGACCCAGTACTTC. Its protein is CASSEVGLAQETQYF.

The V gene is TRBV2, the J gene TRBJ1-4; D unresolved. This CDR3 spans 13 amino acids. Trimming pared 1 base from V and 8 bases from J, leaving 8 bases between. The germline CDR1 and CDR2 sequences are SNHLY and FYNNEI. In DNA form, the CDR3 reads TGTGCCAGCAGTGAAGTAACATCCGAAAAACTGTTTTTT. This codes for CASSEVTSEKLFF.

A remark on this clonotype: One end of the junction is discordant with germline, which a read error may explain. The rearrangement links TRBV13 to TRBJ2-3, with 10 bases aligning to TRBD1. Germline CDR1 is PRHDT and CDR2 is FYEKMQ (reference sequence). CDR3 length equals 16 residues. CDR3 coding DNA: TGTGCCAGCAGCGACGGGACAGGGGCTCCCACAGATACGCAGTTTTTT. Protein product: CASSDGTGAPTDTQFF.

At least ten counts were recorded for this clonotype. The rearrangement links TRBV7-8 to TRBJ2-3; D is undetermined. The germline V and J ends were trimmed by 0 bases and 5 bases, with 6 bases remaining between them. CDR1 SGHVS and CDR2 FQNEAQ come from the germline V gene. The CDR3 spans 13 residues. The CDR3 sequence: CASSLAREDTQYF. CDR3 DNA sequence: TGTGCCAGCAGCTTAGCGAGAGAAGATACGCAGTATTTT.

This clonotype was recorded at least ten times. The rearrangement joins TRBV25-1 to TRBJ1-5; D perhaps matches TRBD1 (5 bases). Trimming took off 9 bases at V and 6 bases at J, with 15 bases between the two ends. The CDR3 has 13 amino acids. Germline values: CDR1 MGHDK, CDR2 SYGVNS. CDR3 DNA: TGTGCCAGTAATGGGGGGGTCGCTCAGCCCCAGCATTTT. Translated: CASNGGVAQPQHF.

Only a few counts were recorded for this clonotype. This could be a read error, since a much larger clone is one nucleotide away. The chain recombines TRBV7-8 with TRBJ1-5, with D possibly being TRBD1 (6 bases). CDR1 is SGHVS, CDR2 FQNEAQ, per germline. V was shortened by 0 bases and J by 7 bases, with 10 bases between the two germline ends. The CDR3 consists of 14 residues. The CDR3 sequence is CASSLAGGWQPQHF. DNA of the CDR3: TGTGCCAGCAGCTTAGCTGGGGGCTGGCAGCCCCAGCATTTT.

To note about this clonotype: It is likely a read error, because the conserved phenylalanine at the end of the CDR3 is missing. J is TRBJ2-5 and V is TRBV11-2; no reliable D call. CDR1 is SGHAT, CDR2 FQNNGV, per germline. Trimming removed 0 bases from V and 1 base from J, with 6 bases in between. The CDR3 runs 14 residues. The CDR3 sequence is CASSLDGRQETQYS. CDR3 in DNA: TGTGCCAGCAGCTTAGATGGGCGCCAAGAGACCCAGTACTCC.

There are many counts of this clonotype. This chain connects TRBV7-9 to TRBJ2-7; no definite D call. The V gene's germline CDR1 is SEHNR and CDR2 FQNEAQ (reference sequence). The CDR3 runs 13 residues. Trimming took off 5 bases at V and 3 bases at J, with 11 bases between the two ends. In nucleotides, the CDR3 is TGTGCCAGCAGCCAGGCGGCTGGCTACGAGCAGTACTTC. This encodes CASSQAAGYEQYF.

This chain joins TRBV29-1 and TRBJ2-1, with D uncertain. Trimming removed 3 bases from V and 9 bases from J, with 6 bases in between. Looked up from germline, CDR1 is SQVTM and CDR2 is ANQGSEA. CDR3 length: 10 amino acids. The CDR3 loop is CSVDVVEQFF. CDR3 nucleotides: TGCAGCGTTGATGTCGTTGAGCAGTTCTTC.

The table lists this clonotype with many counts. The chain has TRBV13 and TRBJ1-1; the D gene is possibly TRBD1 (6 bases). V was clipped by 5 bases and J by 4 bases, with 8 bases between them. Germline lookup yields CDR1 PRHDT and CDR2 FYEKMQ (reference sequence). The CDR3 length is 12 residues. The CDR3, as DNA: TGTGCCAGCAGCCTGACAGGCACTGAAGCTTTCTTT. It is translated as CASSLTGTEAFF.

The DNA of the CDR3 is TGTGCCAGCAGCTCACTAGACGGTAACCTCCGGCAGTACTTC. Translation gives CASSSLDGNLRQYF. The chain carries TRBV5-4 and TRBJ2-7, with D possibly TRBD2 on 5 matching bases. Per the germline V gene, CDR1 is SGHNT and CDR2 is YYREEE (reference sequence). The length of the CDR3 is 14 residues. The V end lost 3 bases, the J end lost 9 bases, and 19 bases lay between the germline ends.

Details on this clonotype: This could be a read error, since a much larger clone is one nucleotide away. The rearrangement joins TRBV28 to TRBJ2-7, with TRBD1 matching over 8 bases. V shed 3 bases, J shed 6 bases, and the junction held 13 bases outside the gene matches. CDR1 and CDR2 from the germline V gene are MDHEN and SYDVKM. The CDR3 consists of 16 residues. The CDR3 DNA sequence: TGTGCCAGCAGTTTGCCAAGGACAGGGAAGAGCTGCGAGCAGTACTTC. It codes for CASSLPRTGKSCEQYF.

This sequence joins TRBV28 and TRBJ1-5, with TRBD1 matching over 9 bases. CDR1 MDHEN and CDR2 SYDVKM come from the germline V gene. V lost 5 bases, J lost 2 bases, and 10 bases stayed unmatched. There are 17 residues in the CDR3. CDR3 bases: TGTGCCAGCAGTCGGACAGGGGACGGGCGAGGCAATCAGCCCCAGCATTTT. It codes for CASSRTGDGRGNQPQHF.

The chain joins TRBV5-6 to TRBJ2-7, with TRBD1 identical over 7 bases. V lost 4 bases to trimming and J lost 4 bases; unmatched junction nucleotides: 2. The V gene's germline CDR1 is SGHDT and CDR2 YYEEEE. The CDR3 extends over 12 amino acids. The CDR3, as DNA: TGTGCCAGCAGCCCGGGACAGTACGAGCAGTACTTC. It specifies CASSPGQYEQYF.

This clonotype occurred many times. This chain uses TRBV28 with TRBJ2-5; 7 positions agree with TRBD2. J lost 2 bases, V lost 3 bases, and 3 bases had no gene match. Germline loops: CDR1 MDHEN, CDR2 SYDVKM. This CDR3 spans 14 amino acids. The CDR3 reads CASSFFSGQETQYF. In DNA, the CDR3 is TGTGCCAGCAGTTTCTTTAGCGGGCAAGAGACCCAGTACTTC.

This rearrangement joins TRBV28 to TRBJ1-4; no clear D gene. The CDR3 has 17 residues. CDR1 MDHEN and CDR2 SYDVKM come from the germline V gene. V shed 5 bases and J shed 6 bases, with 22 bases lying between them. The CDR3 DNA reads as TGTGCCAGCAGTCCCCCCGTTGGTCTACGCCTTGATGAAAAACTGTTTTTT. This codes for CASSPPVGLRLDEKLFF.

The V gene is TRBV12-3 or TRBV12-4, the J gene TRBJ1-5, with D perhaps TRBD1 (5 bases). V was shortened by 0 bases and J by 9 bases, with 27 bases between the two germline ends. This CDR3 spans 19 amino acids. The DNA of the CDR3 is TGTGCCAGCAGTTTAGCGAGCCCCGGGGGACCGGCGGTAGGTCGGCCCCAGCATTTT. It yields the protein CASSLASPGGPAVGRPQHF.

The sample holds many counts of this clonotype. The chain recombines TRBV28 with TRBJ2-5; 8 positions match TRBD2. The CDR3 runs to 15 residues. CDR1 is MDHEN and CDR2 is SYDVKM in the germline V gene. J lost 2 bases, V lost 2 bases, and 4 bases had no gene match. The CDR3 DNA is TGTGCCAGCAGTTTAGCAGCGGGAGAGCAAGAGACCCAGTACTTC. Residues: CASSLAAGEQETQYF.

This clonotype was seen ten or more times. The chain is built from TRBV5-1 and TRBJ2-3; D remains unclear. The CDR3 consists of 16 residues. V lost 2 bases, J lost 1 base, and 14 bases lay in between. The V gene's germline CDR1 is SGHRS and CDR2 YFSETQ. The CDR3 nucleotides read TGCGCCAGCAGCTTTGGTCTGCGAGTACGCACAGATACGCAGTATTTT. Translation: CASSFGLRVRTDTQYF. Complete variable domain (other parts from reference TRBV5-1 and TRBJ2-3): KAGVTQTPRYLIKTRGQQVTLSCSPISGHRSVSWYQQTPGQGLQFLFEYFSETQRNKGNFPGRFSGRQFSNSRSEMNVSTLELGDSALYLCASSFGLRVRTDTQYFGPGTRLTVL.

The chain recombines TRBV6-1 with TRBJ2-1, with D possibly TRBD2 on 6 matching bases. Germline V gene sequence: CDR1 MNHNS, CDR2 SASEGT. Trimming cost V 10 bases and J 4 bases, with 14 bases left between them. CDR3 length: 13 amino acids. The CDR3 is CATDDREYNEQFF. Here the CDR3 DNA reads TGTGCCACCGACGACCGGGAGTACAATGAGCAGTTCTTC.

The chain uses TRBV5-6 and TRBJ1-3, with D hard to call. CDR1 and CDR2 (germline): SGHDT, YYEEEE. Trimming pared 0 bases from V and 1 base from J, leaving 11 bases between. The CDR3 consists of 16 residues. The CDR3 loop reads CASSLGTDGSGNTIYF. The DNA of the CDR3 is TGTGCCAGCAGCTTGGGCACAGACGGATCTGGAAACACCATATATTTT.

This clonotype was recorded many times. The chain recombines TRBV28 with TRBJ2-5; no definite D call. The CDR3 length is 11 residues. V shed 5 bases and J shed 7 bases, with 8 bases lying between them. Germline V gene data show CDR1 as MDHEN and CDR2 as SYDVKM. The CDR3 region has the DNA TGTGCCAGCAGTCTGACTTGGACCCAGTACTTC. It yields the protein CASSLTWTQYF.

This clonotype appeared a few times. The chain uses TRBV12-3 or TRBV12-4 and TRBJ2-1; D remains ambiguous. The V and J ends lost 3 bases and 3 bases respectively, with 6 bases between them. The CDR3 extends over 13 amino acids. CDR3 sequence: CASSFNIYNEQFF. DNA for the CDR3: TGTGCCAGCAGTTTCAACATCTACAATGAGCAGTTCTTC.

This clonotype was seen a handful of times. This chain uses TRBV20-1 with TRBJ2-2; TRBD2 matches 7 bases. In germline, CDR1 is DFQATT, CDR2 SNEGSKA (reference sequence). V shed 4 bases and J 3 bases; nucleotides not matched to a gene: 2. The CDR3 extends over 13 amino acids. CDR3 region: CSATSGDTGELFF. The CDR3 DNA reads as TGCAGTGCTACCAGCGGGGACACCGGGGAGCTGTTTTTT.